This entry is about one T cell receptor (beta chain). This receptor's antigen is unknown. The sample holds no much larger clone one base away, and base qualities are not on file. TCRbeta CDR3 regions were amplified from genomic DNA by means of the immunoSEQ Assay, a bias-controlled multiplex PCR. The original methods were these. The number of nucleated cells in each sample was estimated by amplification of reference gene primers within the assay. Sequence reads were collapsed and filtered to measure the absolute abundance of every unique TCRbeta CDR3 rearrangement. Productive Simpson clonality was computed per sample as the square root of Simpson's diversity index over productive rearrangements. TCRdb took over this immuneACCESS table, retaining in-frame rearrangements with V and J assigned. Such tables are incomplete; in checked studies, under half of the missing clones stem from an unresolved V gene, and the remainder is unexplained. V and J calls and clone size are copied from that table; D and trimming were computed from the DNA. The sample table records about 260,000 clones; around 87% of these occur just once. The top ten clones comprise over 2% of the sample.

This specimen belongs to a study of blood T cell repertoires in COVID-19 (TCRdb year 2020). Background for the entire study: Samples from collaborators originated in the United States, Italy and Spain and spanned both the acute and convalescent phases of COVID-19. Deeply sampled blood TCRbeta repertoires from subjects exposed to, actively infected with, or recovered from COVID-19 were included in the dataset. HLA class I and class II types, where available, came from metadata supplied by the sample provider rather than from assay-based typing. The material from the prospective study consisted of cDNA or gDNA derived from T cells, B-cell-depleted T cells, or PBMCs. The repertoires were released in a freely available public database intended as a resource for research on the immune response to SARS-CoV-2. The samples were drawn from two sources: the first 160 participants of the ongoing ImmuneRACE study, and some 1,300 subjects contributed by 6 global collaborators. The sample metadata nearly always contained a de-identified subject ID, COVID-19 status, age in years and sex.

The collaborating institutions used their own protocols to collect whole blood in K2EDTA tubes. For TCRbeta analysis, collaborators shipped samples in one of three forms: frozen whole blood, isolated PBMCs, or DNA extracted from either of those sample types. What the research found in general, with its limitations: The amount of clinical and demographic metadata varied by source and participant and was provided uncurated.

Including the terminal cysteine and phenylalanine, the CDR3 comprises 15 residues. Of the read, only the CDR3 DNA is kept; its 45 bases are in frame from base 1. CDR1 is given as SGHTA and CDR2 as FQGNSA, both from the germline V gene. V lost 6 bases and J lost 8 bases, and the count of bases not matched to a germline gene is 9. This TCR derives from a woman aged 45-65 years with acute or convalescent COVID-19. The sequenced sample was peripheral blood. The sequence is built from TRBV7-2 and TRBJ1-4; 10 central nucleotides agree with TRBD1. At the DNA level, the sequence is TGTGCCAGCAGTCGACAGGGGGCTGTAGGGGAAAAACTGTTTTTT. The encoded protein is CASSRQGAVGEKLFF.